One and the same sample provided the 16 T cell receptor beta chains below, sequenced in a study of identical twins. One entry per CDR3 protein, called by TCRdb with MiXCR from the 5' RACE reads. The sample lists hundreds of thousands of distinct CDR3 sequences, 20% to 30% occurring once. These data are also associated with another study on T cells expressing NK-cell markers.

Sequencing was done on a sample of CD4+ T cells sorted from blood. Receptor source: a woman between 18 and 30 years old in good health.

This clonotype showed up just a few times. This sequence joins TRBV6-5 and TRBJ2-3; no clear D. V lost 2 bases to trimming and J lost 2 bases, with 8 bases between them. CDR3 length equals 14 residues. Germline assignment: CDR1 MNHEY and CDR2 SVGAGI. This CDR3 reads CASSYNGPTDTQYF. As DNA, the CDR3 is TGTGCCAGCAGTTACAACGGACCCACAGATACGCAGTATTTT.

This clonotype was seen only a few times. The chain recombines TRBV12-3 or TRBV12-4 with TRBJ2-1, with TRBD2 matching over 11 bases. The CDR3 totals 15 residues. V was clipped by 6 bases and J by 5 bases; unmatched bases: 6. The CDR3 spells CASRRLAGGHNEQFF. As DNA, the CDR3 is TGTGCCAGCAGGCGTCTAGCGGGAGGTCACAATGAGCAGTTCTTC.

Only a few counts were recorded for this clonotype. The chain links TRBV20-1 to TRBJ2-3, with 12 bases matching TRBD2. Germline CDR1 is DFQATT and CDR2 is SNEGSKA (reference sequence). V lost 5 bases, J lost 2 bases, and 8 bases stayed unmatched. This CDR3 spans 16 amino acids. CDR3 protein: CSADLLAGGFTDTQYF. Here the CDR3 DNA reads TGCAGTGCTGACCTACTAGCGGGGGGATTCACAGATACGCAGTATTTT.

This clonotype was counted between two and nine times. CDR3 bases: TGCGCCTCCGCTAGCGGGAGGGACTATGAGCAGTTCTTC. It codes for CASASGRDYEQFF. The chain carries TRBV5-1 and TRBJ2-1; 12 bases are shared with TRBD2. V shed 10 bases and J 8 bases; nucleotides not matched to a gene: 7. The CDR3 length is 13 residues. Germline loops: CDR1 SGHRS, CDR2 YFSETQ.

This clonotype has ten or more counts. This chain uses TRBV18 with TRBJ2-7; D remains unclear. The CDR3 sequence is 12 residues long. The germline V gene has CDR1 KGHSH and CDR2 LQKENI. Between the trimmed V and J ends, which lost 8 bases and 3 bases, there was a span of 11 bases. The CDR3 coding sequence is TGTGCCAGCAGCCCTGGGGACTACGAGCAGTACTTC. As protein: CASSPGDYEQYF.

This clonotype appeared a few times. The chain couples TRBV5-1 to TRBJ1-1; 7 nucleotides line up with TRBD1. Trimming at V came to 0 bases and at J to 3 bases, leaving 2 bases not matched to a gene. The CDR3 loop spans 14 amino acids. Germline loops: CDR1 SGHRS, CDR2 YFSETQ. CDR3 protein: CASSLAGGHTEAFF. In nucleotides, the CDR3 is TGCGCCAGCAGCTTGGCAGGGGGGCACACTGAAGCTTTCTTT.

The genes are TRBV12-3 or TRBV12-4 and TRBJ1-2, with 11 bases aligning to TRBD1. With V trimmed by 6 bases and J by 7 bases, 13 bases remained unmatched. There are 16 residues in the CDR3. This CDR3 reads CASSSQVRTGGFGYTF. The CDR3 DNA is TGTGCCAGCAGCTCCCAGGTTAGGACAGGGGGCTTTGGCTACACCTTC.

This clonotype was detected a few times. The chain has TRBV29-1 and TRBJ2-4, with unresolved D. V lost 8 bases to trimming and J lost 8 bases, with 13 bases between them. This CDR3 has 11 residues. Per germline, CDR1 SQVTM and CDR2 ANQGSEA. The CDR3 loop reads CSTRFADIQYF. The CDR3, as DNA: TGCAGCACCCGATTCGCAGACATTCAGTACTTC.

The chain uses TRBV29-1 and TRBJ1-1; D ambiguous. The V and J ends lost 5 bases and 6 bases respectively, with 10 bases between them. This CDR3 comprises 11 residues. Germline CDR1 SQVTM, CDR2 ANQGSEA. CDR3 DNA: TGCAGCGTTAATGGGATGTCTGAAGCTTTCTTT. This encodes CSVNGMSEAFF. Using reference TRBV29-1 and TRBJ1-1 for the parts outside the CDR3, the full variable domain is SAVISQKPSRDICQRGTSLTIQCQVDSQVTMMFWYRQQPGQSLTLIATANQGSEATYESGFVIDKFPISRPNLTFSTLTVSNMSPEDSSIYLCSVNGMSEAFFGQGTRLTVV.

The chain combines TRBV5-1 with TRBJ2-1; 10 positions match TRBD2. The CDR3 covers 17 residues. The V and J ends lost 5 bases and 6 bases, in that order; junction bases with no gene match: 14. In germline, CDR1 is SGHRS, CDR2 YFSETQ. CDR3 DNA: TGCGCCAGCAGTCCCTCTACTAGCGGGACGACCTCCAATGAGCAGTTCTTC. Translating gives CASSPSTSGTTSNEQFF. The entire variable domain, with the rest obtained from reference TRBV5-1 and TRBJ2-1, is as follows: KAGVTQTPRYLIKTRGQQVTLSCSPISGHRSVSWYQQTPGQGLQFLFEYFSETQRNKGNFPGRFSGRQFSNSRSEMNVSTLELGDSALYLCASSPSTSGTTSNEQFFGPGTRLTVL.

The J gene is TRBJ2-1, the V gene TRBV4-1, with 10 bases matching TRBD2. Losses at the gene ends were 0 bases for V and 4 bases for J; bases not matched to a gene: 9. The CDR3 is 18 amino acids. Germline values: CDR1 MGHRA, CDR2 YSYEKL. CDR3 sequence (DNA): TGCGCCAGCAGCCAAGATTATGGCGGACTAGCGGTTTACAATGAGCAGTTCTTC. It translates to CASSQDYGGLAVYNEQFF.

The chain combines TRBV20-1 with TRBJ2-2; D not resolved. V was clipped by 3 bases and J by 1 base, with 9 bases between them. This CDR3 is built from 14 residues. Per germline, CDR1 DFQATT and CDR2 SNEGSKA (reference sequence). The CDR3 DNA follows: TGCAGTGCTAGTGGAGAGCTGAACACCGGGGAGCTGTTTTTT. It yields the protein CSASGELNTGELFF.

This clonotype was picked up many times. The chain employs TRBV10-3 and TRBJ2-7; tentatively, D is TRBD1 or TRBD2 (5 bases each). The CDR3 length is 13 residues. In germline, CDR1 is ENHRY, CDR2 SYGVKD. The V end lost 6 bases, the J end lost 4 bases, and 13 bases lay between the germline ends. The CDR3 nucleotides are TGTGCCATCAGAGGGACCAGCGAGTACGAGCAGTACTTC. Translation: CAIRGTSEYEQYF.

This clonotype occurred many times. The rearrangement joins TRBV28 to TRBJ2-7; 9 nucleotides agree with TRBD1. The CDR3 is 13 residues long. Germline V lookup: CDR1 MDHEN, CDR2 SYDVKM. Trimming took 4 bases from V and 6 from J; bases not matched to a gene: 4. The DNA for the CDR3 is TGTGCCAGCAGTTATGGGGACAGGGCCGAGCAGTACTTC. It specifies CASSYGDRAEQYF. Variable domain in full (rest from reference TRBV28 and TRBJ2-7): DVKVTQSSRYLVKRTGEKVFLECVQDMDHENMFWYRQDPGLGLRLIYFSYDVKMKEKGDIPEGYSVSREKKERFSLILESASTNQTSMYLCASSYGDRAEQYFGPGTRLTVT.

V and J are TRBV20-1 and TRBJ2-4; 9 bases match TRBD1. CDR1 and CDR2 from the germline V gene are DFQATT and SNEGSKA (reference sequence). J lost 0 bases, V lost 3 bases, and 3 bases had no gene match. The CDR3 runs 15 residues. CDR3 nucleotide sequence: TGCAGTGCTAGTAACAGGGGGCTAGCCAAAAACATTCAGTACTTC. Its protein is CSASNRGLAKNIQYF.

The rearrangement uses TRBV6-5 and TRBJ2-7, with D unresolved. The CDR3 consists of 13 residues. V shed 3 bases and J shed 6 bases, with 12 bases lying between them. The germline V gene encodes CDR1 MNHEY and CDR2 SVGAGI. The CDR3: CASSYLNNCEQYF. CDR3 coding DNA: TGTGCCAGCAGTTATCTTAACAACTGCGAGCAGTACTTC.